By sample share, the clone carrying this T cell receptor delta chain is hyperexpanded. Its antigen remains unidentified. TCRdb redid the clone calls on the RT-PCR reads with CATT. The table includes a few hundred delta-chain clones, 35% detected once. V shed 1 base and J 1 base; nucleotides not matched to a gene: 3. The CDR3 consists of 19 residues. The germline V gene has CDR1 GEAIGNYY and CDR2 EKD. These data are taken from a study of gammadelta T cells in human blood. Study-wide points: Right after birth, innate γδ T cells reportedly expanded polyclonally after microbial exposure.

The sample taken for sequencing was Vgamma9Vdelta2 gamma-delta T cells from cord blood. This chain links TRDV2 with TRDJ3; 13 bases match TRDD3. The TCR was taken from a newborn. CDR3 nucleotides: TGTGCCTGTGACACTTTACTGGGGGATACGTCCTGGGACACCCGACAGATGTTTTTC. It translates to CACDTLLGDTSWDTRQMFF.